This TCR beta chain came from a study of T cells in Graves' hyperthyroidism and ophthalmopathy. Amplification of TCR beta CDR3 regions used RNA as the template. The study used the HTBI primer set for a first-round RT-PCR of the TCR CDR3. TCRdb redid the calling of the multiplex PCR reads with MiXCR, one entry per CDR3 protein. The sample holds a few hundred thousand distinct CDR3 sequences, approximately 15% seen once. This CDR3 contains 12 residues. V lost 5 bases and J 3 bases, leaving 5 bases between the germline ends. This clonotype was detected ten times or more. This sequence originates from a woman aged 25-40 years with Graves' hyperthyroidism. The sequencing sample was made of blood. The J gene is TRBJ1-5, the V gene TRBV12-3 or TRBV12-4; D ambiguous. CDR3 amino acids: CASSRTNQPQHF. CDR3 nucleotide sequence: TGTGCCAGCAGTAGGACCAATCAGCCCCAGCATTTT.